Listed here are 8 T cell receptor beta chains from one sample, sequenced in a study of T cells expressing NK-cell markers. From the 5' RACE reads, TCRdb lists one entry per CDR3 protein and no DNA. The listing records about 260,000 distinct CDR3 sequences. Sequencing was carried out using blood T cells: a sorted CD56 or NKG2C T cell subset, CD4+ or CD8+ T cells, or bulk PBMC T cells (not recorded which). These receptor sequences come from a man aged 18 to 35 in good health.

V and J are TRBV6-5 and TRBJ1-5. This CDR3 spans 19 amino acids. Per the germline V gene, CDR1 is MNHEY and CDR2 is SVGAGI. This chain's CDR3 is CASSYNGLAQLDSNQPQHF.

The V call is TRBV30, the J call TRBJ2-3; TCRdb gives TRBD1 as the D gene, but with no DNA this cannot be confirmed. CDR3 length equals 12 residues. Looked up from germline, CDR1 is GTSNPN and CDR2 is SVGIG (reference sequence). This CDR3 reads CAWTPGGDPQYF. The variable domain in full, with the rest retrieved from reference TRBV30 and TRBJ2-3, is SQTIHQWPATLVQPVGSPLSLECTVEGTSNPNLYWYRQAAGRGLQLLFYSVGIGQISSEVPQNLSASRPQDRQFILSSKKLLLSDSGFYLCAWTPGGDPQYFGPGTRLTVL.

The chain carries TRBV12-3 or TRBV12-4 and TRBJ2-7; with no DNA, the TCRdb D assignment of TRBD2 cannot be verified. The CDR3 is made up of 16 amino acids. The CDR3 spells CASSPRRTSGSHEQYF.

J is TRBJ1-2 and V is TRBV28; TCRdb names TRBD1, which stays unverified in the absence of DNA. The length of the CDR3 is 12 residues. Looked up from germline, CDR1 is MDHEN and CDR2 is SYDVKM. CDR3 in amino acids: CASSEDSLGYTF.

The rearrangement joins TRBV9 to TRBJ2-1; with no DNA, the TCRdb D assignment of TRBD2 cannot be verified. Per the germline V gene, CDR1 is SGDLS and CDR2 is YYNGEE. The CDR3 contains 15 residues. CDR3 loop: CASSASGTSANEQFF.

The rearrangement joins TRBV29-1 to TRBJ2-7; TCRdb calls TRBD1, which cannot be checked without DNA. The germline V gene encodes CDR1 SQVTM and CDR2 ANQGSEA. The CDR3 totals 12 residues. CDR3 residues: CSVGTELYEQYF.

The chain recombines TRBV12-3 or TRBV12-4 with TRBJ2-1. This CDR3 has 13 residues. The CDR3 loop reads CASSLLLFGEQFF.

The chain is built from TRBV12-3 or TRBV12-4 and TRBJ2-3; TCRdb's assignment of TRBD1 cannot be checked, as there is no DNA. The CDR3 spans 14 residues. CDR3 sequence reads: CASTRTGSTDTQYF.